This entry describes one T cell receptor (beta chain). This sample was included in a study of identical twins. From the 5' RACE reads, TCRdb called clonotypes with MiXCR, one entry per CDR3 protein. The data contain roughly 720,000 distinct CDR3 sequences, over 15% of them singletons. The V end lost 3 bases, the J end lost 5 bases, and 7 bases lay between the germline ends. The CDR3 is made up of 13 amino acids. Germline CDR1 WNHNN, CDR2 SYGVQD (reference sequence). A further study also used this sample, focusing on T cells expressing NK-cell markers. Per that study: It is unclear if expanded NKG2C-expressing clones target HCMV antigens.

The genes are TRBV10-1 and TRBJ1-4; no clear D. This receptor was taken from a woman younger than 30 in good health. Sequencing input: PBMCs. The CDR3 coding sequence is TGCGCCAGCAGTGACGGCAGGAATGAAAAACTGTTTTTT. This codes for CASSDGRNEKLFF.